What follows are 2 T cell receptor beta chains derived from one specimen sequenced in a study of CD8 T cells in ankylosing spondylitis (dated by TCRdb to about 2017). These receptors have no identified antigens. The library was produced with 5' RACE. Sequencer: Illumina HiSeq 2500. The public reads were reanalyzed by TCRdb: fastp trimming at Q25, MiXCR alignment, in-frame beta chains only. Each entry is one CDR3 protein sequence, shown with its most common DNA and genes. This sample lists more than 600,000 distinct CDR3 sequences; around a fifth were detected once. The top ten hold around a fifth of the sample. What the research found in general, with its limitations: Blood from ankylosing spondylitis patients appeared to be characterized by a TCR beta motif made up of fewer than ten highly homologous amino acid variants.

Sequenced material: blood, either unsorted or a sorted T cell fraction (not recorded which). Every receptor here comes from a male donor with ankylosing spondylitis.

This clonotype was detected many times. This chain links TRBV7-3 with TRBJ2-2; D unclear. Trimming removed 1 base at V and 3 bases at J, with 6 bases between. The length of the CDR3 is 14 residues. The germline CDR1 and CDR2 sequences are SGHTA and FQGTGA. CDR3: CASSLNSDTGELFF. CDR3 coding DNA: TGTGCCAGCAGCTTAAATAGTGACACCGGGGAGCTGTTTTTT.

J is TRBJ1-1 and V is TRBV7-9; the D is unclear. Per the germline V gene, CDR1 is SEHNR and CDR2 is FQNEAQ (reference sequence). This CDR3 has 14 residues. The V and J ends lost 4 bases and 3 bases respectively, with 12 bases between them. In DNA, the CDR3 is TGTGCCAGCAGCTCAGTAGGGTTCGACACTGAAGCTTTCTTT. Its protein product is CASSSVGFDTEAFF.